These T cell receptor beta chains were read from a single sample in a study of cytomegalovirus exposure and HLA in healthy donors. Profiling relied on immunoSEQ multiplex PCR, and the TCRdb table lists in-frame clones only, not all of them. The sample consists of 50,000 or so clones, around 94% of them appearing once. Material: PBMCs. These receptor sequences come from a man younger than 35 in good health and CMV-seronegative. Both conserved end residues are part of each CDR3. D genes are given only for firm matches. The size field is filled for only some rows; it gives once, few, many or a size class.

CDR3 protein: CASKLAGVSEQFF
CDR3 DNA: TGCGCCAGCAAGCTAGCGGGAGTCAGTGAGCAGTTCTTC
J gene: TRBJ2-1
V gene: TRBV5-1
clone size: NA
D gene: TRBD2

CDR3 protein: CASSQDLLQGDTF
CDR3 DNA: TGCGCCAGCAGCCAAGATCTCTTGCAGGGGGACACCTTC
J gene: TRBJ1-2
V gene: TRBV4-3
clone size: NA
D gene: TRBD1

CDR3 protein: CASSPSLDRGNSGNYEQYF
CDR3 DNA: TGTGCCAGCAGCCCCTCTCTAGACAGGGGGAATAGCGGGAACTACGAGCAGTACTTC
J gene: TRBJ2-7
V gene: TRBV11-2
clone size: NA
D gene: NA

CDR3 protein: CASSQLIRGTEAFF
CDR3 DNA: TGTGCCAGCAGCCAACTTATCAGGGGCACTGAAGCTTTCTTT
J gene: TRBJ1-1
V gene: TRBV14
clone size: NA
D gene: NA

CDR3 protein: CASSQERQATYEQYF
CDR3 DNA: TGCGCCAGCAGCCAAGAACGGCAGGCAACCTACGAGCAGTACTTC
J gene: TRBJ2-7
V gene: TRBV4-3
clone size: NA
D gene: NA

CDR3 protein: CASIAGLVYRNEQFF
CDR3 DNA: TGTGCCAGCATCGCGGGACTAGTATATCGGAATGAGCAGTTCTTC
J gene: TRBJ2-1
V gene: TRBV7-8
clone size: NA
D gene: TRBD2

CDR3 protein: CASSLTGGLGQPQHF
CDR3 DNA: TGTGCCAGCAGTTTAACAGGGGGCTTAGGTCAGCCCCAGCATTTT
J gene: TRBJ1-5
V gene: TRBV27
clone size: NA
D gene: TRBD1

CDR3 protein: CASSEAGQGGKYEQYF
CDR3 DNA: TGTGCCAGCAGTGAAGCGGGACAGGGAGGGAAATACGAGCAGTACTTC
J gene: TRBJ2-7
V gene: TRBV6-1
clone size: few
D gene: TRBD1

CDR3 protein: CASSSDNSQGYQRNEQFF
CDR3 DNA: TGTGCCAGCAGCTCCGACAATTCTCAGGGGTATCAGCGGAATGAGCAGTTCTTC
J gene: TRBJ2-1
V gene: TRBV7-9
clone size: NA
D gene: NA

CDR3 protein: CASSHPLRDRGTYEQYF
CDR3 DNA: TGTGCCAGCAGTCATCCCCTTAGGGACAGGGGGACCTACGAGCAGTACTTC
J gene: TRBJ2-7
V gene: TRBV28
clone size: NA
D gene: TRBD1

CDR3 protein: CASSFTSELAGKTGELFF
CDR3 DNA: TGTGCCAGCAGTTTTACTAGTGAACTAGCGGGAAAGACCGGGGAGCTGTTTTTT
J gene: TRBJ2-2
V gene: TRBV27
clone size: NA
D gene: TRBD2

CDR3 protein: CAWSFPRRYGYTF
CDR3 DNA: TGTGCCTGGAGTTTCCCCCGGCGGTATGGCTACACCTTC
J gene: TRBJ1-2
V gene: TRBV30
clone size: NA
D gene: NA

CDR3 protein: CASRRSRTGTYEQYF
CDR3 DNA: TGTGCCAGCAGACGATCTAGGACAGGGACCTACGAGCAGTACTTC
J gene: TRBJ2-7
V gene: TRBV11-2
clone size: NA
D gene: TRBD1

CDR3 protein: CASFNREYEQYF
CDR3 DNA: TGTGCCAGTTTCAACAGGGAGTACGAGCAGTACTTC
J gene: TRBJ2-7
V gene: TRBV6-5
clone size: NA
D gene: NA

CDR3 protein: CASSPGTSVRGYTF
CDR3 DNA: TGTGCCAGCAGCCCGGGGACTTCCGTGCGTGGCTACACCTTC
J gene: TRBJ1-2
V gene: TRBV7-2
clone size: NA
D gene: NA

CDR3 protein: CASSSSGFRGTDTQYF
CDR3 DNA: TGTGCCAGCAGCTCGTCAGGGTTTAGGGGCACAGATACGCAGTATTTT
J gene: TRBJ2-3
V gene: TRBV5-6
clone size: NA
D gene: NA

CDR3 protein: CASSPLGLEAGNEQFF
CDR3 DNA: TGTGCCAGCAGTCCTCTGGGACTAGAGGCGGGGAATGAGCAGTTCTTC
J gene: TRBJ2-1
V gene: TRBV6-6
clone size: NA
D gene: TRBD2

CDR3 protein: CASSEQRQETQYF
CDR3 DNA: TGTGCCAGCAGCGAACAGAGACAAGAGACCCAGTACTTC
J gene: TRBJ2-5
V gene: TRBV6-5
clone size: NA
D gene: NA

CDR3 protein: CASSLVGAETPHEQYF
CDR3 DNA: TGCGCCAGCAGCTTGGTCGGAGCGGAGACGCCCCACGAGCAGTACTTC
J gene: TRBJ2-7
V gene: TRBV5-1
clone size: NA
D gene: NA

CDR3 protein: CASSRPLGGQETQYF
CDR3 DNA: TGTGCCAGCAGCCGCCCACTAGGCGGCCAAGAGACCCAGTACTTC
J gene: TRBJ2-5
V gene: TRBV13
clone size: NA
D gene: NA

CDR3 protein: CASSLTGVAFF
CDR3 DNA: TGTGCCAGTAGTCTAACAGGGGTAGCTTTCTTT
J gene: TRBJ1-1
V gene: TRBV19
clone size: NA
D gene: TRBD1

CDR3 protein: CASSLDPGSSYEQYF
CDR3 DNA: TGCGCCAGCAGCTTGGACCCGGGAAGTTCCTACGAGCAGTACTTC
J gene: TRBJ2-7
V gene: TRBV5-1
clone size: NA
D gene: NA

CDR3 protein: CASSWYTYEQYF
CDR3 DNA: TGTGCCAGCAGTTGGTACACCTACGAGCAGTACTTC
J gene: TRBJ2-7
V gene: TRBV28
clone size: NA
D gene: NA

CDR3 protein: CASSLAGTRYEQYF
CDR3 DNA: TGCGCCAGCAGCTTGGCAGGGACAAGGTACGAGCAGTACTTC
J gene: TRBJ2-7
V gene: TRBV5-1
clone size: NA
D gene: NA

CDR3 protein: CASSFLSGVNEQFF
CDR3 DNA: TGTGCCAGCAGCTTCCTTTCCGGTGTCAATGAGCAGTTCTTC
J gene: TRBJ2-1
V gene: TRBV13
clone size: once
D gene: NA

CDR3 protein: CASRREGVATQYF
CDR3 DNA: TGTGCCAGTAGAAGGGAGGGAGTAGCTACGCAGTATTTT
J gene: TRBJ2-3
V gene: TRBV19
clone size: once
D gene: TRBD2

CDR3 protein: CASVLAEDYNEQFF
CDR3 DNA: TGTGCCAGCGTACTAGCGGAGGACTACAATGAGCAGTTCTTC
J gene: TRBJ2-1
V gene: TRBV6-1
clone size: NA
D gene: TRBD2

CDR3 protein: CASSQHGQGVNQPQHF
CDR3 DNA: TGCGCCAGCAGCCAACACGGACAGGGAGTCAATCAGCCCCAGCATTTT
J gene: TRBJ1-5
V gene: TRBV4-1
clone size: few
D gene: TRBD1

CDR3 protein: CASSRLTSGRISNEQFF
CDR3 DNA: TGTGCCAGCAGCCGATTAACTAGCGGGAGAATCTCCAATGAGCAGTTCTTC
J gene: TRBJ2-1
V gene: TRBV5-4
clone size: NA
D gene: TRBD2

CDR3 protein: CASSPNSNQPQHF
CDR3 DNA: TGTGCCAGCAGCCCAAATAGCAATCAGCCCCAGCATTTT
J gene: TRBJ1-5
V gene: TRBV7-6
clone size: NA
D gene: NA

CDR3 protein: CASSQDNRERVMEQFF
CDR3 DNA: TGTGCCAGCAGCCAAGATAACAGGGAGAGGGTGATGGAGCAGTTCTTC
J gene: TRBJ2-1
V gene: TRBV4-2
clone size: NA
D gene: NA

CDR3 protein: CASSTWGTSGRVTDTQYF
CDR3 DNA: TGTGCCAGCAGCACCTGGGGGACTAGCGGGAGGGTGACAGATACGCAGTATTTT
J gene: TRBJ2-3
V gene: TRBV28
clone size: NA
D gene: TRBD2

CDR3 protein: CASSVQGTDTQYF
CDR3 DNA: TGCGCCAGCAGTGTACAGGGGACAGATACGCAGTATTTT
J gene: TRBJ2-3
V gene: TRBV10-1
clone size: NA
D gene: TRBD1

CDR3 protein: CASRGQGAHGYTF
CDR3 DNA: TGTGCCAGCAGGGGACAGGGGGCGCATGGCTACACCTTC
J gene: TRBJ1-2
V gene: TRBV7-2
clone size: NA
D gene: TRBD1

CDR3 protein: CASSALAAPYNEQFF
CDR3 DNA: TGTGCCAGCAGTGCACTAGCGGCCCCCTACAATGAGCAGTTCTTC
J gene: TRBJ2-1
V gene: TRBV6-4
clone size: NA
D gene: TRBD2

CDR3 protein: CASSLGTDYEQYF
CDR3 DNA: TGTGCCAGCAGCTTAGGGACAGACTACGAGCAGTACTTC
J gene: TRBJ2-7
V gene: TRBV11-3
clone size: NA
D gene: NA